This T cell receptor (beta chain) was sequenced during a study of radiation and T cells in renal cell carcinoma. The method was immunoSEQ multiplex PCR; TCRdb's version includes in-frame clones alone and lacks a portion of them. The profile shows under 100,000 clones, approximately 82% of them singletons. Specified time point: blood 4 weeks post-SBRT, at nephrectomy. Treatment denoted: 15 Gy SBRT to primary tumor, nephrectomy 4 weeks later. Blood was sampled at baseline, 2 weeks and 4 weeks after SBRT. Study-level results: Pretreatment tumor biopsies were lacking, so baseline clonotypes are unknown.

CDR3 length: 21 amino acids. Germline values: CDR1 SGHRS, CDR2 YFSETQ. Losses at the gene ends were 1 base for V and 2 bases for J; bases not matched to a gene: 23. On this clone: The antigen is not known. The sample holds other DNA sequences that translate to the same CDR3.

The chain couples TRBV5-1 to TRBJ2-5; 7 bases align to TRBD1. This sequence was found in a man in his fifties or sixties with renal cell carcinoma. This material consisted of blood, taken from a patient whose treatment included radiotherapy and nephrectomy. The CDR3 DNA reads TGCGCCAGCAGCTTGCCGAGCGTGCCCGCGACAGGGCCCCTAAAGCAAGAGACCCAGTACTTC. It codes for CASSLPSVPATGPLKQETQYF.